One sample yielded the 14 T cell receptor beta chains listed below, sequenced in a study of cytomegalovirus exposure and HLA in healthy donors. A multiplex PCR was run with 60 Vbeta primers and 13 Jbeta primers. Only in-frame clones appear in the TCRdb table, and some are missing; sequencing was by immunoSEQ multiplex PCR. This sample has under 150,000 clones; roughly 72% occur once, and the top ten carry roughly 1.8%. Sequencing used PBMCs. These receptors were taken from a woman in her forties or fifties in good health and CMV-seronegative.

The sample holds a few counts of this clone. J is TRBJ1-2 and V is TRBV15; tentatively, D is TRBD1 (6 bases). CDR3 size: 16 residues. Looked up from germline, CDR1 is LNHNV and CDR2 is YYDKDF (reference sequence). Trimming stripped 1 base from V and 3 bases from J, with 15 bases between. The CDR3 coding sequence is TGTGCCACCAGCAGAGGGGGCAGGGGAGTCGACTATGGCTACACCTTC. Translation gives CATSRGGRGVDYGYTF.

The chain joins TRBV2 to TRBJ1-5; TRBD1 agrees at 8 bases. The CDR3 consists of 14 residues. CDR1 is SNHLY, CDR2 FYNNEI, per germline. V trimming: 3 bases; J trimming: 6 bases; junction bases outside the gene matches: 4. CDR3 amino acids: CASSEYRGGQPQHF. The CDR3 coding sequence is TGTGCCAGCAGTGAGTACAGGGGGGGTCAGCCCCAGCATTTT.

The chain combines TRBV5-6 with TRBJ2-7; TRBD1 aligns across 7 bases. Germline V gene lookup returns CDR1 SGHDT and CDR2 YYEEEE. The CDR3 runs 15 residues. V trimming: 0 bases; J trimming: 2 bases; junction bases outside the gene matches: 5. Here the CDR3 reads CASSLGSQGAYEQYF. DNA for the CDR3: TGTGCCAGCAGCTTGGGGTCCCAGGGGGCCTACGAGCAGTACTTC.

The chain is built from TRBV30 and TRBJ1-1; D might be TRBD1 (5 bases). V dropped 5 bases and J dropped 6 bases, with 10 bases sitting between them. The CDR3 consists of 11 residues. CDR1 and CDR2 from the germline V gene are GTSNPN and SVGIG (reference sequence). CDR3 DNA: TGTGCCTGGGAAGACAGTGCTGAAGCTTTCTTT. Amino acids: CAWEDSAEAFF. The whole variable domain, remainder taken from reference TRBV30 and TRBJ1-1, is SQTIHQWPATLVQPVGSPLSLECTVEGTSNPNLYWYRQAAGRGLQLLFYSVGIGQISSEVPQNLSASRPQDRQFILSSKKLLLSDSGFYLCAWEDSAEAFFGQGTRLTVV.

This chain uses TRBV4-2 with TRBJ2-1; perhaps TRBD1 as D (5 bases). The CDR3 sequence is 12 residues long. Germline CDR1 is LGHNA and CDR2 is YNFKEQ. V dropped 0 bases and J dropped 9 bases, with 6 bases sitting between them. The DNA of the CDR3 is TGTGCCAGCAGCCAAGATAGGGGTGAGCAGTTCTTC. Its protein product is CASSQDRGEQFF.

This rearrangement joins TRBV10-3 to TRBJ1-3; D is uncertain. CDR1 is ENHRY and CDR2 is SYGVKD in the germline V gene. V shed 0 bases and J shed 10 bases, with 16 bases lying between them. CDR3 size: 15 residues. CDR3 DNA: TGTGCCATCAGTGAGTCTTCGGGCTCCGGGAAGACCATATATTTT. It is translated as CAISESSGSGKTIYF.

The chain is built from TRBV15 and TRBJ2-1; TRBD2 matches 7 bases. The germline CDR1 and CDR2 sequences are LNHNV and YYDKDF (reference sequence). V was pared by 0 bases and J by 6 bases, with 5 bases of the junction left unmatched. The CDR3 extends over 15 amino acids. CDR3 in amino acids: CATSRDRLASNEQFF. As DNA, the CDR3 is TGTGCCACCAGCAGAGATAGACTAGCTAGCAATGAGCAGTTCTTC.

This chain connects TRBV5-6 to TRBJ2-3; 9 positions agree with TRBD2. The CDR3 is made up of 18 amino acids. Losses at the gene ends were 0 bases for V and 5 bases for J; bases not matched to a gene: 13. The germline V gene has CDR1 SGHDT and CDR2 YYEEEE. CDR3 sequence (DNA): TGTGCCAGCAGCTTGGACTTGGTTTTAGCGGGAGTCCGAGATACGCAGTATTTT. It encodes CASSLDLVLAGVRDTQYF. The full variable domain, its missing parts supplied by reference TRBV5-6 and TRBJ2-3, is DAGVTQSPTHLIKTRGQQVTLRCSPKSGHDTVSWYQQALGQGPQFIFQYYEEEERQRGNFPDRFSGHQFPNYSSELNVNALLLGDSALYLCASSLDLVLAGVRDTQYFGPGTRLTVL.

The chain joins TRBV2 to TRBJ2-2; 8 bases fit TRBD2. Unmatched junction bases numbered 7, after V lost 5 bases and J lost 2 bases. This CDR3 has 16 residues. Germline values: CDR1 SNHLY, CDR2 FYNNEI. CDR3 nucleotide sequence: TGTGCCAGCAGTTTCCCGGGACTAGTTAACACCGGGGAGCTGTTTTTT. This codes for CASSFPGLVNTGELFF.

The chain links TRBV5-7 to TRBJ2-2, with 7 bases that match TRBD2. TRBV5-7 is labeled an ORF, and its function is uncertain. With V trimmed by 5 bases and J by 1 base, 8 bases remained unmatched. The CDR3 length is 16 residues. CDR3: CASRALREMNTGELFF. The CDR3 coding sequence is TGTGCCAGCAGGGCTTTGCGGGAGATGAACACCGGGGAGCTGTTTTTT.

The chain carries TRBV7-2 and TRBJ1-2; D not resolved. V lost 7 bases, J lost 1 base, and 13 bases lay in between. CDR3 length: 14 residues. Germline CDR1 and CDR2: SGHTA and FQGNSA. Here the CDR3 DNA reads TGTGCCAGCACCCCAAACAGCATTAACTATGGCTACACCTTC. It specifies CASTPNSINYGYTF.

The chain uses TRBV7-2 and TRBJ1-3, with D possibly being TRBD1 (6 bases). With 2 bases removed from V and 0 bases from J, the gap between germline ends came to 14 bases. The CDR3 length is 17 residues. Germline CDR1 and CDR2: SGHTA and FQGNSA. The CDR3 coding sequence is TGTGCCAGCAGCTTATCTCGAACAGGGAGCTCTGGAAACACCATATATTTT. Its protein product is CASSLSRTGSSGNTIYF.

Regarding this clone: A junction end diverges from the germline sequence, so it may reflect a read error. The chain carries TRBV5-4 and TRBJ1-5; tentative D call: TRBD1 (5 bases). Germline CDR1 reads SGHNT; CDR2 reads YYREEE (reference sequence). This CDR3 is built from 14 residues. This CDR3 reads CASSLQGSNQPQNF. CDR3 nucleotides: TGTGCCAGCAGCTTGCAGGGTAGCAATCAGCCCCAGAATTTT.

The gene calls are TRBV6-5 and TRBJ1-5; 9 nucleotides agree with TRBD1. Germline CDR1 and CDR2: MNHEY and SVGAGI. The length of the CDR3 is 15 residues. V dropped 6 bases and J dropped 6; count of bases not matched to a gene: 9. The CDR3 nucleotides read TGTGCCAGCAGCAGGACAGGGGATCATGGTCAGCCCCAGCATTTT. This sequence encodes CASSRTGDHGQPQHF.